The clone carrying this T cell receptor beta chain showed up many times. A patient was excluded if there was uncontrolled infection, other autoimmune disease, pregnancy or lactation. The data are from a study of T cells in Graves' hyperthyroidism and ophthalmopathy. Trimming removed 3 bases from V and 0 bases from J, with 10 bases in between. The CDR3 length is 14 residues. Germline V gives CDR1 DFQATT, CDR2 SNEGSKA (reference sequence). Amplified TCR beta CDR3 regions came from RNA transcripts. When the TCR CDR3 underwent first-round RT-PCR, the HTBI primer set was used. TCRdb called the multiplex PCR reads again in MiXCR, with one record for every CDR3 protein. The sample records 250,000 to 300,000 distinct CDR3 sequences, 14% to 15% being singletons.

This receptor was taken from a woman aged 40 to 55 with Graves' hyperthyroidism that later progressed to Graves' ophthalmopathy. Input material: blood. The rearrangement joins TRBV20-1 to TRBJ2-3; D gene uncertain. The CDR3 loop is CSASIPKSTDTQYF. In DNA, the CDR3 is TGCAGTGCTAGTATACCTAAAAGCACAGATACGCAGTATTTT.